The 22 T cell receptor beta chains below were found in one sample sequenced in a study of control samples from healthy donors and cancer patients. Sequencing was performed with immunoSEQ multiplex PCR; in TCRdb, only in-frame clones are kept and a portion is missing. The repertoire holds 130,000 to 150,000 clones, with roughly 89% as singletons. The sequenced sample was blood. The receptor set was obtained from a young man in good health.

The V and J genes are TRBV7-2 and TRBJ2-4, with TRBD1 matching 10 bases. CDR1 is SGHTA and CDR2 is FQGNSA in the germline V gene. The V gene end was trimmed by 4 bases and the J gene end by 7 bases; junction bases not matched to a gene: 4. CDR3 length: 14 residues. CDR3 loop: CASSSTGGSNIQYF. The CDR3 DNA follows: TGTGCCAGCAGCTCGACAGGGGGCAGTAACATTCAGTACTTC.

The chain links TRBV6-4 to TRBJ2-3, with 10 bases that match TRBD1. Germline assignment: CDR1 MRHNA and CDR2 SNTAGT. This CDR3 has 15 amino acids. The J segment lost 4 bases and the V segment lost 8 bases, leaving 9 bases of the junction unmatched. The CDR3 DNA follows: TGTGCCAGCGCATTAGGGACAGGGGCATCAGATACGCAGTATTTT. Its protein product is CASALGTGASDTQYF.

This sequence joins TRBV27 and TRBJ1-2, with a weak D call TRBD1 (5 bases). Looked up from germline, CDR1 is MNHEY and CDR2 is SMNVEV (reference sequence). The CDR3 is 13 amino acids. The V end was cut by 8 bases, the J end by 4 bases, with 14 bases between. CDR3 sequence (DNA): TGTGCCAGCGGAGCGGGGCCGATCTATGGCTACACCTTC. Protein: CASGAGPIYGYTF.

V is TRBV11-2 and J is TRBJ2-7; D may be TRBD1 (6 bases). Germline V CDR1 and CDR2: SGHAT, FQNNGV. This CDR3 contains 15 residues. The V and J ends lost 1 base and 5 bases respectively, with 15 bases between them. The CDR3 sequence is CASSLGGLGEDEQYF. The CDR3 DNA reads TGTGCCAGCAGCTTAGGGGGGCTCGGTGAGGACGAGCAGTACTTC.

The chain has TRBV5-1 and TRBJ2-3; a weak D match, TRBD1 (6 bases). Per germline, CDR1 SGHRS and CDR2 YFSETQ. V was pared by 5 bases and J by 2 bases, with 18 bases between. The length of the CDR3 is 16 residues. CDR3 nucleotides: TGCGCCAGCAGTTTAGGGGGTCCAAGATACACAGATACGCAGTATTTT. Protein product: CASSLGGPRYTDTQYF.

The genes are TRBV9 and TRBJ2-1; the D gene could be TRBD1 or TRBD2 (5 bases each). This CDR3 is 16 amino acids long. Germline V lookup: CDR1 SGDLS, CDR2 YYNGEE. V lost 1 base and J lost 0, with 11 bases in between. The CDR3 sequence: CASSVSGTSSYNEQFF. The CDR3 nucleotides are TGTGCCAGCAGCGTATCGGGGACCAGCTCCTACAATGAGCAGTTCTTC.

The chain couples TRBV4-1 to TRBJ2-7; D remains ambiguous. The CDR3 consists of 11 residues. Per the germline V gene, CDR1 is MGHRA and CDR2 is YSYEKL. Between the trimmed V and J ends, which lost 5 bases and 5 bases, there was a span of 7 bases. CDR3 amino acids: CASSSPHEQYF. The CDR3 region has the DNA TGCGCCAGCAGCTCCCCCCACGAGCAGTACTTC.

CDR3 in DNA: TGCAGCGCCCAGGGGATTAGGTCCTACAATGAGCAGTTCTTC. As protein: CSAQGIRSYNEQFF. The chain recombines TRBV29-1 with TRBJ2-1; D is possibly TRBD1 (6 bases). Germline V CDR1 and CDR2: SQVTM, ANQGSEA. This CDR3 region has 14 residues. V was pared by 7 bases and J by 1 base, with 14 bases between.

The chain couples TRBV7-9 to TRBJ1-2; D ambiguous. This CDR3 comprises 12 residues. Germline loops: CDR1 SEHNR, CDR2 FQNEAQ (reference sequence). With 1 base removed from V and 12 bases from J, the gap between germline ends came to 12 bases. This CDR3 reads CASSLEVVSNTF. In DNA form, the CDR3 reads TGTGCCAGCAGCTTAGAGGTGGTCTCCAACACCTTC.

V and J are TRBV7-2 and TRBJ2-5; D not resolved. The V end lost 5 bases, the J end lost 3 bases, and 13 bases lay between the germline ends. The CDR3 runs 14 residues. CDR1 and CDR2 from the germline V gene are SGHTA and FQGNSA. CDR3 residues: CASSPELGKETQYF. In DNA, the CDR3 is TGTGCCAGCAGCCCAGAGTTGGGGAAAGAGACCCAGTACTTC.

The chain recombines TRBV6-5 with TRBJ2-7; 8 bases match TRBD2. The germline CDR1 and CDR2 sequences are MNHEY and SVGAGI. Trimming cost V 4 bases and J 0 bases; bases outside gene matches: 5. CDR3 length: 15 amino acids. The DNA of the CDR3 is TGTGCCAGCAGTTGGACTAGCCGGAGCTCCTACGAGCAGTACTTC. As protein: CASSWTSRSSYEQYF.

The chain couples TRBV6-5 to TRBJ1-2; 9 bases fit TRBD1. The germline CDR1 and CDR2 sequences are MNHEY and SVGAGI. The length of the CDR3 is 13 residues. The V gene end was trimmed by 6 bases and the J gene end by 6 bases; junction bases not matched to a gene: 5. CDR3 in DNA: TGTGCCAGCAGACAATGGACAGGGGATGGCTACACCTTC. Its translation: CASRQWTGDGYTF.

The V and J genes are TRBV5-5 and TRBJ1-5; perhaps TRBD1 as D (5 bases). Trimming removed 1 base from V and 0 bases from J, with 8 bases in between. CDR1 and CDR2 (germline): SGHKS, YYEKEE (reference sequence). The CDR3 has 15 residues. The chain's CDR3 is CASSLRGDSNQPQHF. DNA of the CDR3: TGTGCCAGCAGCTTGAGAGGGGATAGCAATCAGCCCCAGCATTTT. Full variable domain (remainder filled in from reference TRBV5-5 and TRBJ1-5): DAGVTQSPTHLIKTRGQQVTLRCSPISGHKSVSWYQQVLGQGPQFIFQYYEKEERGRGNFPDRFSARQFPNYSSELNVNALLLGDSALYLCASSLRGDSNQPQHFGDGTRLSIL.

CDR3 protein: CASTGTSDYEQYF. CDR3 nucleotides: TGTGCCAGCACCGGGACTAGCGACTACGAGCAGTACTTC. The chain couples TRBV3-1 (or the pseudogene TRBV3-2) to TRBJ2-7, with 10 bases matching TRBD2. This CDR3 spans 13 amino acids. Germline CDR1 and CDR2: LGHDT and YNNKEL (reference sequence). With V trimmed by 7 bases and J by 3 bases, 3 bases remained unmatched.

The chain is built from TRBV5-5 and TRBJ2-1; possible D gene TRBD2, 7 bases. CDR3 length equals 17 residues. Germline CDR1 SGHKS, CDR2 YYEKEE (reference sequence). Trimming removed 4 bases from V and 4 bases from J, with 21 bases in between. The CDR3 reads CASSPTYWGGGYNEQFF. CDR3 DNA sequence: TGTGCCAGCAGCCCGACCTATTGGGGAGGGGGGTACAATGAGCAGTTCTTC. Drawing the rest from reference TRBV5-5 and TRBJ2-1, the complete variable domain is DAGVTQSPTHLIKTRGQQVTLRCSPISGHKSVSWYQQVLGQGPQFIFQYYEKEERGRGNFPDRFSARQFPNYSSELNVNALLLGDSALYLCASSPTYWGGGYNEQFFGPGTRLTVL.

CDR3 region: CASSFVSGDTDTQYF. CDR3 bases: TGTGCCAGCAGTTTCGTTAGCGGTGACACAGATACGCAGTATTTT. The rearrangement uses TRBV6-6 and TRBJ2-3; D may be TRBD2 (6 bases). The ends were cut back, 4 bases at V and 2 bases at J, with 13 bases in the middle. This CDR3 has 15 amino acids. CDR1 and CDR2 (germline): MNHNY, SVGAGI (reference sequence).

The CDR3 DNA sequence: TGCAGTGTGGGAAAGGAGACCCAGTACTTC. Protein sequence: CSVGKETQYF. V gene TRBV20-1 combines with J gene TRBJ2-5; no clear D gene. The V and J ends lost 7 bases and 5 bases respectively, with 8 bases between them. Per the germline V gene, CDR1 is DFQATT and CDR2 is SNEGSKA (reference sequence). This CDR3 has 10 residues.

CDR3 amino acids: CAISDRLSTNEKLFF. The CDR3 nucleotides are TGTGCCATCAGTGACAGGTTATCAACTAATGAAAAACTGTTTTTT. The chain employs TRBV10-3 and TRBJ1-4; D is uncertain. CDR3 length: 15 amino acids. Trimming shortened V by 3 bases and J by 0 bases, and 8 bases separated the two germline ends. Germline CDR1 is ENHRY and CDR2 is SYGVKD.

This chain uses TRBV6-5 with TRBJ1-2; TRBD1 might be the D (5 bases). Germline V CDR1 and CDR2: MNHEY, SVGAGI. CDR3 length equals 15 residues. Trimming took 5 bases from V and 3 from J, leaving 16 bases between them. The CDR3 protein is CASSQQATVHYGYTF. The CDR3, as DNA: TGTGCCAGCAGTCAACAGGCCACAGTACACTATGGCTACACCTTC.

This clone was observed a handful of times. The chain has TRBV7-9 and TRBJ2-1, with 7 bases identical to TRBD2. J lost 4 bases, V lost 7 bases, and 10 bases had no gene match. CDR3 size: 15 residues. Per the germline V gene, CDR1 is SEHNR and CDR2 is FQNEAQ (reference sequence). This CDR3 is CASTPPSGGYNEQFF. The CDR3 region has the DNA TGTGCCAGCACTCCCCCTAGCGGTGGGTACAATGAGCAGTTCTTC.

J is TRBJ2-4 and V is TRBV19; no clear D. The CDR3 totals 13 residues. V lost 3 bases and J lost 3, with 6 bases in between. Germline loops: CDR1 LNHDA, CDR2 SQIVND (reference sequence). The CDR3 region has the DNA TGTGCCAGTAGTATCTCAGTCAAAAACATTCAGTACTTC. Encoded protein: CASSISVKNIQYF.

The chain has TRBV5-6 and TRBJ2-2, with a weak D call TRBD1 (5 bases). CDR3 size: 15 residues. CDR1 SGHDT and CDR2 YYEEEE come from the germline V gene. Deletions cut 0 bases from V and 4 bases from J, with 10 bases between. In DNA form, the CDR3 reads TGTGCCAGCAGCTTGGATCAGGGTAGCACCGGGGAGCTGTTTTTT. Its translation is CASSLDQGSTGELFF.